The source of this T cell receptor (beta chain) is a study of regulatory T cells in long-lasting Graves disease. As for the study in general: Duration of antithyroid drug therapy among newly diagnosed Graves' patients was under 3 months.

In building TCR beta libraries, iRepertoire HTBI primers were used together with Arm-PCR of CDR3 regions. TCRdb independently ran MiXCR on the multiplex PCR reads; one entry per CDR3 protein. The data show 360,000 or so distinct CDR3 sequences, with around 15% seen just once and roughly a fifth held by the top ten. The V gene end was trimmed by 4 bases and the J gene end by 1 base; junction bases not matched to a gene: 11. Germline-derived CDR1 and CDR2 are SGHRS and YFSETQ. CDR3 length: 17 amino acids. In this sample, this clonotype turned up many times. Noted time point: newly diagnosed GD, antithyroid drugs for less than 3 months. Scientists built the TCR library using RNA that was extracted from PBMCs. In addition, the sample was reused for a study of T cells in Graves' hyperthyroidism and ophthalmopathy.

The chain joins TRBV5-1 to TRBJ1-1; 9 nucleotides line up with TRBD1. This specimen consisted of peripheral blood mononuclear cells (PBMCs), obtained at new diagnosis, from a patient treated with antithyroid drugs. The sequence was collected from a young woman with Graves disease. The CDR3 region is CASSVDRGGVGNTEAFF. CDR3 sequence (DNA): TGCGCCAGCAGCGTGGACAGGGGCGGTGTGGGGAACACTGAAGCTTTCTTT.